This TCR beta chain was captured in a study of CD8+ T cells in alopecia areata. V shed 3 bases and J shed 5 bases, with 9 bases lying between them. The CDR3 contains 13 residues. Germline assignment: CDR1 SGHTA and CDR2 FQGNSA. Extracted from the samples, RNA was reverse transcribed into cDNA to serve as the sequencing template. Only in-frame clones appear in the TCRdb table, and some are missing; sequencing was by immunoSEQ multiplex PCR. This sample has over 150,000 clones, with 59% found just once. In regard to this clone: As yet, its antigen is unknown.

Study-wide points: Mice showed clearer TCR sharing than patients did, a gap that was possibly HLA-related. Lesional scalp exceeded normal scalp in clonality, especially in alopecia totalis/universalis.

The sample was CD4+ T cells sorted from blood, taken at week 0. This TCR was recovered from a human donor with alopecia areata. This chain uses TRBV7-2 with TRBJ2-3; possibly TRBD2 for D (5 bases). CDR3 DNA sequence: TGTGCCAGCAGCTTCCGGGGAATAGATACGCAGTATTTT. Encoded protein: CASSFRGIDTQYF.